This T cell receptor (beta chain) comes out of a study of shared clonotypes between healthy human individuals. Study-wide points: The sole specimen, blood, was sampled, and tissue repertoires likely differ. Generally, naive subsets came out with larger estimated richness than memory subsets.

The repertoire was sequenced with immunoSEQ multiplex PCR; TCRdb's copy has only in-frame clones and lacks some. The table records approximately 1.5 million clones, nearly 99% of them present only once. Regarding this clone: Antigen specificity is unknown.

Adult donors, all healthy and HIV-negative, had no recent acute infections or vaccinations. The CDR3 sequence is 21 residues long. V dropped 5 bases and J dropped 0 bases, with 29 bases sitting between them. Germline V gene sequence: CDR1 SGHVS, CDR2 FQNEAQ. Sample: naive CD4+ T cells sorted from blood. As for subset: CD45RA+ positively selected. V is TRBV7-8 and J is TRBJ2-1, with a tentative D call TRBD1 (6 bases). The sequence was collected from a man in his thirties or forties in good health. The CDR3 is CASSHSRGDRRDTRSYNEQFF. CDR3 coding DNA: TGTGCCAGCAGCCATTCCCGAGGGGACCGAAGGGACACCCGCTCCTACAATGAGCAGTTCTTC. The full variable domain, with the rest looked up from reference TRBV7-8 and TRBJ2-1, is GAGVSQSPRYKVAKRGQDVALRCDPISGHVSLFWYQQALGQGPEFLTYFQNEAQLDKSGLPSDRFFAERPEGSVSTLKIQRTQQEDSAVYLCASSHSRGDRRDTRSYNEQFFGPGTRLTVL.